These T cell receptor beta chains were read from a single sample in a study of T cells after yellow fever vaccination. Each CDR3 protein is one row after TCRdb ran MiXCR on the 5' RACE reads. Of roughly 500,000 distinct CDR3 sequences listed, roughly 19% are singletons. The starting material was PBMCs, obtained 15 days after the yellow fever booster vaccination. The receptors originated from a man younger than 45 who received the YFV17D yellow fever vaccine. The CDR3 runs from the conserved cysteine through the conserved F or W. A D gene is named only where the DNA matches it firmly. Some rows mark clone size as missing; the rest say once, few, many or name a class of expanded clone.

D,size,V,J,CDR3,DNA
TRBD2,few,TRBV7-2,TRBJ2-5,CASSLGPGGLLLQETQYF,TGTGCCAGCAGCTTAGGGCCGGGGGGGCTTCTCCTCCAAGAGACCCAGTACTTC
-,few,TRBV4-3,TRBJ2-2,CASSKQSNTGELFF,TGCGCCAGCAGCAAACAGAGCAACACCGGGGAGCTGTTTTTT
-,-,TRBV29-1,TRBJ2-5,CSVGPQETQYF,TGCAGCGTCGGCCCGCAAGAGACCCAGTACTTC
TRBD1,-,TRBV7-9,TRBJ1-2,CASTRGGTGSYTF,TGTGCCAGCACCCGGGGGGGGACAGGGAGCTACACCTTC
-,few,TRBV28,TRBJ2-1,CASSPLPTQGINEQFF,TGTGCCAGCAGTCCCCTACCCACACAGGGTATCAATGAGCAGTTCTTC
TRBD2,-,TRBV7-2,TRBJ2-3,CASSLRAGSPDTQYF,TGTGCCAGCAGCTTACGAGCGGGATCCCCAGATACGCAGTATTTT
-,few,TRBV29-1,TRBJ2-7,CSVVGRSSYEQYF,TGCAGCGTTGTGGGTCGGAGCTCCTACGAGCAGTACTTC
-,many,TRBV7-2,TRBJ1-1,CASSPGQNTEAFF,TGTGCCAGCAGCCCCGGGCAGAACACTGAAGCTTTCTTT
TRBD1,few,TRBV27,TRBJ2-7,CASRGGGTGSVQYF,TGTGCCAGCAGGGGAGGAGGGACAGGCTCCGTTCAGTACTTC
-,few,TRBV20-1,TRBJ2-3,CSAPAGTSTDTQYF,TGCAGTGCACCTGCCGGGACTAGCACAGATACGCAGTATTTT
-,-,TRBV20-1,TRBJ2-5,CSAVGSGETQYF,TGCAGTGCTGTAGGGAGCGGAGAGACCCAGTACTTC
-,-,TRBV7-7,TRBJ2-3,CASSFISGGDTQYF,TGTGCCAGCAGCTTTATTTCGGGTGGCGATACGCAGTATTTT
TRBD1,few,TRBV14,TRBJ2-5,CASSRDRAGTQYF,TGTGCCAGCAGTCGGGACAGGGCCGGGACCCAGTACTTC
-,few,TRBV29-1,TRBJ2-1,CSVEAPGRNEQFF,TGCAGCGTTGAAGCCCCGGGCCGCAATGAGCAGTTCTTC
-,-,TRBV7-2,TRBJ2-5,CASTSWEETQYF,TGTGCCAGCACCTCGTGGGAAGAGACCCAGTACTTC
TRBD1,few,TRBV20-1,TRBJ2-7,CSASAPTGMAREQYF,TGCAGTGCTAGCGCCCCGACAGGGATGGCGCGCGAGCAGTACTTC
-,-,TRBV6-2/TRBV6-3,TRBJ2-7,CASSYSGDEQYF,TGTGCCAGCAGTTACTCGGGGGACGAGCAGTACTTC
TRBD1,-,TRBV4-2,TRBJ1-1,CASSPLTGGWTEAFF,TGTGCCAGCAGCCCGTTAACAGGGGGCTGGACTGAAGCTTTCTTT
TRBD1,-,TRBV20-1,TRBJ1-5,CSAIPGQANNQPQHF,TGCAGTGCTATTCCGGGACAGGCGAACAATCAGCCCCAGCATTTT
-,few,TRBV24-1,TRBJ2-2,CATSDLTEIGDTGELFF,TGTGCCACCAGTGATTTGACTGAGATAGGCGACACCGGGGAGCTGTTTTTT
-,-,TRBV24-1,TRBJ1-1,CATSDPGRPHTEAFF,TGTGCCACCAGTGACCCGGGACGGCCTCACACTGAAGCTTTCTTT
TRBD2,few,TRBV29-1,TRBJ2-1,CSGGGSGTYNEQFF,TGCAGCGGGGGAGGGTCAGGGACCTACAATGAGCAGTTCTTC
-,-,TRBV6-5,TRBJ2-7,CASSYSYPASSYEQYF,TGTGCCAGCAGTTACTCTTATCCAGCGAGCTCCTACGAGCAGTACTTC
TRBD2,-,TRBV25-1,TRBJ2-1,CASSIPTSGSEQFF,TGTGCCAGCAGTATCCCGACTAGCGGTAGTGAGCAGTTCTTC
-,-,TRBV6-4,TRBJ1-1,CASSDQGGTEAFF,TGTGCCAGCAGTGACCAAGGGGGGACTGAAGCTTTCTTT
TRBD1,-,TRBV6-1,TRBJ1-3,CASSRTGLSGNTIYF,TGTGCCAGCAGTAGGACAGGGCTCTCTGGAAACACCATATATTTT
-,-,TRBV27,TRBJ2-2,CASSLPGAGELFF,TGTGCCAGCAGTTTACCAGGGGCCGGGGAGCTGTTTTTT
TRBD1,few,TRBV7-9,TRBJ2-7,CASSPRLGQGEFGEQYF,TGTGCCAGCAGCCCCCGCCTCGGACAGGGAGAGTTCGGCGAGCAGTACTTC
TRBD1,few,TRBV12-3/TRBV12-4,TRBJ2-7,CASSFLGGEGTYEQYF,TGTGCCAGCAGTTTTTTAGGGGGCGAGGGTACCTACGAGCAGTACTTC
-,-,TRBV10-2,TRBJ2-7,CASRAYEQYF,TGCGCCAGCAGGGCCTACGAGCAGTACTTC
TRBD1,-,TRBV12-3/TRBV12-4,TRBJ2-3,CASSLTWDRRGPNTQYF,TGTGCCAGCAGTTTAACTTGGGACAGGAGGGGTCCAAATACGCAGTATTTT
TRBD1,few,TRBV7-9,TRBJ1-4,CASSSGQGDNEKLFF,TGTGCCAGCAGCTCAGGACAGGGGGATAATGAAAAACTGTTTTTT
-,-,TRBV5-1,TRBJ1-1,CASSLASDTEAFF,TGCGCCAGCAGCTTGGCCTCTGACACTGAAGCTTTCTTT
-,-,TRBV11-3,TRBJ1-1,CASSLGTGRGTEAFF,TGTGCCAGCAGCTTAGGCACAGGTAGGGGCACTGAAGCTTTCTTT
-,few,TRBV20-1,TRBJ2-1,CSAREVWVEQFF,TGCAGTGCTAGAGAAGTTTGGGTTGAGCAGTTCTTC
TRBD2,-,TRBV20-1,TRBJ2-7,CSARDPGSSGIEQYF,TGCAGTGCTAGAGATCCGGGTTCCAGCGGGATCGAGCAGTACTTC
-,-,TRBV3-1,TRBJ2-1,CASGTLIEQFF,TGTGCCAGCGGGACTCTTATTGAGCAGTTCTTC
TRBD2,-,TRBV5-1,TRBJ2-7,CASSIVPGLAGGDVSYEQYF,TGCGCCAGCAGCATCGTCCCGGGACTAGCGGGAGGCGACGTCTCCTACGAGCAGTACTTC
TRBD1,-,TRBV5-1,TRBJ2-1,CASSSRTGGNYNEQFF,TGCGCCAGCAGCTCCCGGACAGGGGGCAACTACAATGAGCAGTTCTTC